This passage covers 25 T cell receptor beta chains from one sample sequenced in a study of T-cell reconstitution after alpha-beta-depleted transplantation in children. The TCRbeta library incorporated unique molecular identifiers. TCRdb reprocessed the PCR reads via MiXCR and lists one record per CDR3 protein. In the table there are roughly 70,000 distinct CDR3 sequences, approximately 5% of which are singletons. The sample consisted of PBMCs, mostly from graft donor cells, taken 180 days after TCRalphabeta/CD19-depleted stem cell transplant. All receptors derive from a boy younger than two who had a stem cell transplant for acute myeloid leukemia, so the T cells may come from the graft donor.

This clonotype occurred a few times. J is TRBJ2-5 and V is TRBV4-2; tentatively, D is TRBD2 (5 bases). Between the trimmed V and J ends, which lost 1 base and 4 bases, there was a span of 16 bases. The CDR3 covers 16 residues. CDR1 and CDR2 (germline): LGHNA, YNFKEQ. CDR3 DNA: TGTGCCAGCAGCCAAGGATCTTTGAGGGAAAGAGAGACCCAGTACTTC. Protein sequence: CASSQGSLRERETQYF.

In its sample, this clonotype was seen many times. This chain links TRBV30 with TRBJ2-1; 10 bases align to TRBD1. The CDR3 totals 15 residues. Germline V gene data show CDR1 as GTSNPN and CDR2 as SVGIG (reference sequence). The V segment lost 3 bases and the J segment 0 bases; nucleotides outside the gene matches: 2. As DNA, the CDR3 is TGTGCCTGGAGCGGGGACAGGGGCTCCTACAATGAGCAGTTCTTC. Amino acid sequence: CAWSGDRGSYNEQFF.

In its sample, this clonotype was seen many times. The chain employs TRBV6-2 or TRBV6-3 and TRBJ1-1; D unclear. The germline CDR1 and CDR2 sequences are MNHEY and SVGEGT. Trimming pared 4 bases from V and 0 bases from J, leaving 12 bases between. The CDR3 has 15 residues. In nucleotides, the CDR3 is TGTGCCAGCAGTTTTAGACACCCGATGAACACTGAAGCTTTCTTT. Translating it yields CASSFRHPMNTEAFF.

This clonotype was seen many times. V is TRBV5-1 and J is TRBJ2-5; 10 nucleotides line up with TRBD1. Germline trimming cut 8 bases from V and 5 bases from J; bases unmatched to any gene: 12. The CDR3 is 15 amino acids. Germline lookup yields CDR1 SGHRS and CDR2 YFSETQ. The CDR3 reads CASFRDRGYGETQYF. CDR3 in DNA: TGCGCCAGTTTCCGGGACAGGGGATACGGGGAGACCCAGTACTTC.

Ten or more counts support this clonotype. V is TRBV12-3 or TRBV12-4 and J is TRBJ2-5; TRBD1 matches 10 bases. V was pared by 3 bases and J by 6 bases, with 16 bases of the junction left unmatched. The CDR3 totals 18 residues. For the CDR3, the DNA is TGTGCCAGCAGTTTGGGCTTCCGGGACAGGGGTAGAATGAAGACCCAGTACTTC. Encoded protein: CASSLGFRDRGRMKTQYF.

At least ten counts were recorded for this clonotype. This sequence joins TRBV11-2 and TRBJ1-1; no reliable D call. Trimming took 4 bases from V and 6 from J, leaving 15 bases between them. Germline CDR1 and CDR2: SGHAT and FQNNGV. This CDR3 is built from 14 residues. The CDR3 is CASSSPGVVAEAFF. The CDR3 DNA sequence: TGTGCCAGCAGCTCCCCCGGGGTCGTAGCTGAAGCTTTCTTT.

This clonotype was seen at least ten times. The chain combines TRBV12-3 or TRBV12-4 with TRBJ2-7; unclear D gene. V was clipped by 5 bases and J by 7 bases, with 9 bases between them. The CDR3 runs 11 residues. CDR3 loop: CASSLGREQYF. CDR3 nucleotide sequence: TGTGCCAGCAGTCTAGGTAGGGAGCAGTACTTC.

The table lists this clonotype with many counts. The chain joins TRBV18 to TRBJ2-6, with D possibly being TRBD1 or TRBD2 (5 bases each). The length of the CDR3 is 18 residues. V was clipped by 1 base and J by 0 bases, with 13 bases between them. Per germline, CDR1 KGHSH and CDR2 LQKENI. The CDR3 DNA sequence: TGTGCCAGCTCACCACTTCCAGGGAGAACCTCTGGGGCCAACGTCCTGACTTTC. Protein: CASSPLPGRTSGANVLTF. Full variable domain (outside the CDR3, taken from reference TRBV18 and TRBJ2-6): NAGVMQNPRHLVRRRGQEARLRCSPMKGHSHVYWYRQLPEEGLKFMVYLQKENIIDESGMPKERFSAEFPKEGPSILRIQQVVRGDSAAYFCASSPLPGRTSGANVLTFGAGSRLTVL.

Many counts were recorded for this clonotype. This CDR3 reads CSVELYNEQFF. In DNA, the CDR3 is TGCAGCGTTGAACTTTACAATGAGCAGTTCTTC. The chain has TRBV29-1 and TRBJ2-1, with no clear D. The V end was cut by 2 bases, the J end by 4 bases, with 3 bases between. There are 11 residues in the CDR3. CDR1 is SQVTM and CDR2 is ANQGSEA in the germline V gene.

Regarding this clonotype: One junction end disagrees with the germline gene, perhaps due to a read error. The chain couples TRBV4-2 to TRBJ1-2; D gene uncertain. Germline CDR1 LGHNA, CDR2 YNFKEQ. The CDR3 sequence is 14 residues long. The CDR3 bases are TGTGCCAGCAGCCCCGGGCTCCTGCGAGGTGGCCACACCTTC. Translating gives CASSPGLLRGGHTF.

This clonotype was seen ten or more times. This sequence joins TRBV29-1 and TRBJ2-3; 9 nucleotides align to TRBD2. Per the germline V gene, CDR1 is SQVTM and CDR2 is ANQGSEA. V lost 8 bases, J lost 1 base, and 13 bases stayed unmatched. There are 16 residues in the CDR3. The CDR3 nucleotides read TGCAGCACCTGTCCCTCTAGCGGGGTGGGCACAGATACGCAGTATTTT. Encoded protein: CSTCPSSGVGTDTQYF.

This clonotype was detected ten times or more. The chain recombines TRBV5-1 with TRBJ1-6; 8 nucleotides match TRBD1. This CDR3 contains 13 residues. V trimming: 6 bases; J trimming: 7 bases; junction bases outside the gene matches: 3. CDR1 and CDR2 (germline): SGHRS, YFSETQ. This chain's CDR3 is CASTDRENSPLHF. Here the CDR3 DNA reads TGCGCCAGCACGGACAGGGAGAATTCACCCCTCCACTTT.

This clonotype was detected many times. This chain uses TRBV5-1 with TRBJ2-2; D tentatively reads TRBD1 or TRBD2 (5 bases each). Germline CDR1 reads SGHRS; CDR2 reads YFSETQ. V shed 6 bases and J shed 4 bases, with 13 bases lying between them. The CDR3 runs to 14 residues. The CDR3: CASTGTRGTGELFF. The CDR3 nucleotides read TGCGCCAGCACCGGAACGAGGGGCACCGGGGAGCTGTTTTTT. Full variable domain (missing parts from reference TRBV5-1 and TRBJ2-2): KAGVTQTPRYLIKTRGQQVTLSCSPISGHRSVSWYQQTPGQGLQFLFEYFSETQRNKGNFPGRFSGRQFSNSRSEMNVSTLELGDSALYLCASTGTRGTGELFFGEGSRLTVL.

This clonotype has at least ten counts. The gene calls are TRBV21-1 and TRBJ2-7; the table's D call, TRBD1, has no DNA check behind it. TRBV21-1 is assigned pseudogene status. The CDR3 is 20 residues long. The CDR3 DNA reads as TGTGCCAGCAGCAAAGCGCTTAACTCCCCACCGGGACAGGGGGGTTACGAGCAGTACTTC. Protein: CASSKALNSPPGQGGYEQYF.

In its sample, this clonotype was seen many times. V usage is TRBV5-6 and J usage is TRBJ1-1; TRBD1 might be the D (5 bases). Trimming removed 0 bases at V and 1 base at J, with 10 bases between. Germline V CDR1 and CDR2: SGHDT, YYEEEE. The CDR3 contains 15 residues. The CDR3: CASSLGSGPNTEAFF. CDR3 sequence (DNA): TGTGCCAGCAGCTTGGGGTCAGGGCCGAACACTGAAGCTTTCTTT.

This clonotype has at least ten counts. The chain joins TRBV4-2 to TRBJ1-6; maybe TRBD1 (5 bases). Per germline, CDR1 LGHNA and CDR2 YNFKEQ. This CDR3 spans 15 amino acids. The V gene lost 0 bases and the J gene lost 9 bases, with 12 bases spanning the gap. The CDR3 DNA reads TGTGCCAGCAGCCAAGAGGGGCAGGGCATTTCACCCCTCCACTTT. Its protein product is CASSQEGQGISPLHF.

This clonotype was observed at least ten times. The gene calls are TRBV6-5 and TRBJ1-5; a weak D match, TRBD1 (5 bases). CDR1 and CDR2 (germline): MNHEY, SVGAGI. The CDR3 loop spans 17 amino acids. Here the CDR3 reads CTQTGTDGYISNQPQHF. The CDR3 nucleotides read TGTACCCAAACCGGGACGGACGGATATATTAGCAATCAGCCCCAGCATTTT.

In its sample, this clonotype was seen many times. V is TRBV5-5 and J is TRBJ2-1; 7 nucleotides match TRBD1. This CDR3 is built from 15 residues. The V segment lost 7 bases and the J segment 2 bases; nucleotides outside the gene matches: 9. CDR1 is SGHKS and CDR2 is YYEKEE in the germline V gene (reference sequence). CDR3 residues: CASDLQGRTYNEQFF. The CDR3 bases are TGTGCCAGCGACTTACAGGGGCGCACCTACAATGAGCAGTTCTTC.

This clonotype was observed at least ten times. The chain employs TRBV20-1 and TRBJ2-3; 8 bases agree with TRBD2. Germline V gives CDR1 DFQATT, CDR2 SNEGSKA (reference sequence). The CDR3 loop spans 15 amino acids. With 6 bases clipped from V and 5 bases from J, the junction kept 13 bases outside the gene matches. CDR3 sequence reads: CSAAASGGGGDTQYF. As DNA, the CDR3 is TGCAGTGCCGCAGCGAGCGGGGGAGGGGGAGATACGCAGTATTTT.

The sample holds many counts of this clonotype. The rearrangement uses TRBV28 and TRBJ2-7; D is unresolved. CDR1 is MDHEN, CDR2 SYDVKM, per germline. Trimming removed 5 bases at V and 3 bases at J, with 17 bases between. This CDR3 spans 15 amino acids. The CDR3 DNA is TGTGCCAGCAGTCCTCCCCATCTCCTGTACTACGAGCAGTACTTC. It translates to CASSPPHLLYYEQYF.

The chain uses TRBV3-1 and TRBJ2-1; TRBD2 agrees at 14 bases. The germline V gene has CDR1 LGHDT and CDR2 YNNKEL (reference sequence). V was pared by 8 bases and J by 0 bases, with 9 bases of the junction left unmatched. This CDR3 contains 18 residues. The CDR3 is CASCPRTSGGYSYNEQFF. The DNA for the CDR3 is TGTGCCAGCTGCCCTAGGACTAGCGGGGGGTACTCCTACAATGAGCAGTTCTTC.

This clonotype was detected ten times or more. The V and J genes are TRBV6-5 and TRBJ2-3, with D uncertain. The CDR3 has 16 residues. V lost 0 bases, J lost 0 bases, and 10 bases lay in between. CDR1 MNHEY and CDR2 SVGAGI come from the germline V gene. CDR3 bases: TGTGCCAGCAGTTACTCGAAGCACTCTAGCACAGATACGCAGTATTTT. Its translation is CASSYSKHSSTDTQYF.

This clonotype has ten or more counts. V usage is TRBV20-1 and J usage is TRBJ2-1; 8 nucleotides line up with TRBD2. V lost 3 bases to trimming and J lost 4 bases; unmatched junction nucleotides: 5. Germline V gene data show CDR1 as DFQATT and CDR2 as SNEGSKA (reference sequence). The CDR3 extends over 14 amino acids. The CDR3 is CSARAAGAYNEQFF. The CDR3 nucleotides are TGCAGTGCTAGGGCAGCGGGGGCATACAATGAGCAGTTCTTC.

This clonotype showed up many times. V usage is TRBV7-6 and J usage is TRBJ2-3; the D gene is possibly TRBD1 (5 bases). Germline CDR1 and CDR2: SGHVS and FNYEAQ. The CDR3 is made up of 14 amino acids. Between the trimmed V and J ends, which lost 0 bases and 2 bases, there was a span of 6 bases. The CDR3, as DNA: TGTGCCAGCAGCTTAGCGGGGCTCACAGATACGCAGTATTTT. It translates to CASSLAGLTDTQYF.

This clonotype came up many times. V and J are TRBV5-6 and TRBJ2-5; D unresolved. The ends were cut back, 3 bases at V and 3 bases at J, with 15 bases in the middle. Germline CDR1 reads SGHDT; CDR2 reads YYEEEE. CDR3 length equals 15 residues. The CDR3 DNA reads as TGTGCCAGCAGCTATCCAGAGGCACTCGAAGAGACCCAGTACTTC. This translates into CASSYPEALEETQYF.